This passage covers 14 T cell receptor beta chains from one sample sequenced in a study of cytomegalovirus exposure and HLA in healthy donors listed by TCRdb under 2017. The method behind the library was the immunoSEQ multiplex PCR assay. The multiplex PCR relied on a mix of 60 forward primers for TCR Vbeta segments and 13 reverse primers for TCR Jbeta segments. TCRdb holds this immuneACCESS table with in-frame rearrangements only. Some clones are missing; in checked studies, unresolved V genes explain under half, and the rest has no known cause. Within this sample are fewer than 130,000 clones, with about 80% of them counted one time only. The ten largest clones add up to less than 3% of the sample. Material for sequencing was PBMCs. These receptors were taken from a woman aged 55 to 70 in good health and CMV-seropositive.

The chain recombines TRBV19 with TRBJ1-1; no firm D call. V lost 6 bases and J 5 bases, leaving 13 bases between the germline ends. CDR3 size: 13 residues. Germline CDR1 reads LNHDA; CDR2 reads SQIVND (reference sequence). CDR3 sequence: CASRYGDWTEAFF. CDR3 DNA sequence: TGTGCCAGTAGATACGGGGATTGGACTGAAGCTTTCTTT.

The chain is built from TRBV5-1 and TRBJ2-5; D not certain. The V end lost 0 bases, the J end lost 5 bases, and 11 bases lay between the germline ends. Germline V lookup: CDR1 SGHRS, CDR2 YFSETQ. The CDR3 has 14 residues. CDR3 sequence (DNA): TGCGCCAGCAGCTTGGCTGTCCATCGGGAGACCCAGTACTTC. It translates to CASSLAVHRETQYF.

There are a few counts of this clone. The chain uses TRBV5-4 and TRBJ1-4; a possible D gene is TRBD1 (6 bases). Germline values: CDR1 SGHNT, CDR2 YYREEE (reference sequence). V was shortened by 4 bases and J by 8 bases, with 15 bases between the two germline ends. This CDR3 is built from 14 residues. CDR3 sequence reads: CASSVRTDEEKLFF. In nucleotides, the CDR3 is TGTGCCAGCAGCGTCAGGACAGATGAGGAAAAACTGTTTTTT.

This clone was seen a few times. The chain uses TRBV5-1 and TRBJ2-7; tentative D call: TRBD2 (7 bases). This CDR3 comprises 18 residues. In germline, CDR1 is SGHRS, CDR2 YFSETQ. V dropped 2 bases and J dropped 0 bases, with 21 bases sitting between them. CDR3 region: CASSLFLGGAGASYEQYF. CDR3 bases: TGCGCCAGCAGCTTATTCCTTGGGGGGGCAGGCGCCTCCTACGAGCAGTACTTC.

This clone occurred once. Its ends do not fully match the called genes, so a read error is possible. The V and J genes are TRBV7-6 and TRBJ1-3; D is perhaps TRBD1 (5 bases). Germline loops: CDR1 SGHVS, CDR2 FNYEAQ. This CDR3 region has 14 residues. This CDR3 is CAGSPDSRRDTIYF. CDR3 in DNA: TGTGCCGGCAGCCCTGACAGCAGAAGGGACACCATATATTTT.

V usage is TRBV6-4 and J usage is TRBJ2-1; D is undetermined. V lost 4 bases to trimming and J lost 6 bases, with 19 bases between them. Germline loops: CDR1 MRHNA, CDR2 SNTAGT. The CDR3 has 16 amino acids. In DNA, the CDR3 is TGTGCCAGCAGTGCCAGCTCTGCCCTAGTTAGCAATGAGCAGTTCTTC. This codes for CASSASSALVSNEQFF.

As for this clone: At one of its ends the junction is not consistent with the germline gene, which may arise from a read error. The CDR3 protein is CASSLRGPSGDF. CDR3 nucleotides: TGCGCCAGCAGCTTGCGTGGTCCTTCAGGGGACTTC. The J gene is TRBJ2-5, the V gene TRBV5-1; the D gene is possibly TRBD1 (6 bases). CDR3 length: 12 amino acids. The germline CDR1 and CDR2 sequences are SGHRS and YFSETQ. Together with reference TRBV5-1 and TRBJ2-5, the CDR3 gives the full variable domain: KAGVTQTPRYLIKTRGQQVTLSCSPISGHRSVSWYQQTPGQGLQFLFEYFSETQRNKGNFPGRFSGRQFSNSRSEMNVSTLELGDSALYLCASSLRGPSGDFGPGTRLLVL.

The rearrangement links TRBV9 to TRBJ1-5; the D gene is possibly TRBD1 (5 bases). Germline V gene data show CDR1 as SGDLS and CDR2 as YYNGEE. Trimming removed 0 bases from V and 9 bases from J, with 13 bases in between. This CDR3 has 14 amino acids. CDR3 sequence: CASSVGSGKTPQHF. The DNA of the CDR3 is TGTGCCAGCAGCGTAGGGTCAGGGAAGACGCCCCAGCATTTT.

The chain combines TRBV29-1 with TRBJ2-5; D is ambiguous. CDR1 SQVTM and CDR2 ANQGSEA come from the germline V gene. V lost 3 bases to trimming and J lost 2 bases, with 7 bases between them. The CDR3 covers 12 residues. CDR3 amino acids: CSVEHAQETQYF. The CDR3 nucleotides are TGCAGCGTTGAGCATGCGCAAGAGACCCAGTACTTC.

In DNA form, the CDR3 reads TGTGTGTCATCGAACACTGAAGCTTTCTTT. As protein: CVSSNTEAFF. This chain joins TRBV28 and TRBJ1-1; D is unresolved. The germline gives CDR1 MDHEN, CDR2 SYDVKM. This CDR3 is 10 amino acids long. Together with reference TRBV28 and TRBJ1-1, the CDR3 gives the full variable domain: DVKVTQSSRYLVKRTGEKVFLECVQDMDHENMFWYRQDPGLGLRLIYFSYDVKMKEKGDIPEGYSVSREKKERFSLILESASTNQTSMYLCVSSNTEAFFGQGTRLTVV.

This rearrangement joins TRBV6-1 to TRBJ1-1; no clear D. Germline CDR1 and CDR2: MNHNS and SASEGT. This CDR3 region has 13 residues. The V end lost 3 bases, the J end lost 1 base, and 6 bases lay between the germline ends. The CDR3 DNA reads TGTGCCAGCAGTGACACGCGGAACACTGAAGCTTTCTTT. It codes for CASSDTRNTEAFF.

This chain connects TRBV27 to TRBJ1-2; D gene uncertain. CDR3 size: 13 residues. The germline gives CDR1 MNHEY, CDR2 SMNVEV (reference sequence). V was cut by 7 bases and J by 4 bases, with 13 bases left in between. CDR3 coding DNA: TGTGCCAGCAAGAGGGAGTTCGGCTATGGCTACACCTTC. Translating it yields CASKREFGYGYTF.

This chain links TRBV5-1 with TRBJ2-5; 7 nucleotides match TRBD2. The CDR3 consists of 15 residues. V lost 0 bases and J lost 2; bases outside the gene matches: 4. Germline CDR1 SGHRS, CDR2 YFSETQ. In DNA, the CDR3 is TGCGCCAGCAGCTTGGTGGCTAGCGGACAAGAGACCCAGTACTTC. Translation gives CASSLVASGQETQYF.

The CDR3 nucleotides are TGCGCCAGCAGCTTGGAGAGTGTCTCCTATGGCTACACCTTC. This encodes CASSLESVSYGYTF. V is TRBV5-1 and J is TRBJ1-2; no definite D call. CDR1 and CDR2 (germline): SGHRS, YFSETQ. The V gene lost 0 bases and the J gene lost 4 bases, with 10 bases spanning the gap. CDR3 length equals 14 residues.